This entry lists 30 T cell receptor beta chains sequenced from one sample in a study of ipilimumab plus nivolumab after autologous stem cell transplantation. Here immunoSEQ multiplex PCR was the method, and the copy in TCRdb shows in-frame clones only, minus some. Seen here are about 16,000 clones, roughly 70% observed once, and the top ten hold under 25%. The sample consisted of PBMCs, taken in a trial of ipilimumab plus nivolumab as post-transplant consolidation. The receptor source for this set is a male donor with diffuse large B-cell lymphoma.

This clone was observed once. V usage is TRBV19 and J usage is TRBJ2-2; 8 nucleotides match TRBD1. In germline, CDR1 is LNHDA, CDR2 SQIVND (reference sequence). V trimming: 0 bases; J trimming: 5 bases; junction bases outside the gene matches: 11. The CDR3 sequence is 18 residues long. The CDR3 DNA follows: TGTGCCAGTAGTATAGATGGCGTGGCAGGGGGCAGAACCGGGGAGCTGTTTTTT. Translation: CASSIDGVAGGRTGELFF.

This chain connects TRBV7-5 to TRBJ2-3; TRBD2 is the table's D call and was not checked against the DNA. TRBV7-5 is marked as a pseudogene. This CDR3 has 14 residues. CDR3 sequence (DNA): TGTGTCAGAAGCTTAGCGGGCGGGGAGGATACGCAGTATTTT. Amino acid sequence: CVRSLAGGEDTQYF.

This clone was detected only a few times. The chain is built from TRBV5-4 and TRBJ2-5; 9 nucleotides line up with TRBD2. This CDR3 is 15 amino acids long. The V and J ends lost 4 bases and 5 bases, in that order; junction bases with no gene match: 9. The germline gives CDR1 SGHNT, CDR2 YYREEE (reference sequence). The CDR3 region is CASSASGTSFETQYF. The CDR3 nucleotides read TGTGCCAGCAGCGCGTCCGGGACTAGCTTTGAGACCCAGTACTTC.

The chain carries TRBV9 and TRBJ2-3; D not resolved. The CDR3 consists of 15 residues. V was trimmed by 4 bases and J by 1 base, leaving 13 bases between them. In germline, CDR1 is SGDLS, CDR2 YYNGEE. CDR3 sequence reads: CASSLYGWGTDTQYF. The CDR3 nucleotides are TGTGCCAGCAGCCTTTACGGTTGGGGCACAGATACGCAGTATTTT.

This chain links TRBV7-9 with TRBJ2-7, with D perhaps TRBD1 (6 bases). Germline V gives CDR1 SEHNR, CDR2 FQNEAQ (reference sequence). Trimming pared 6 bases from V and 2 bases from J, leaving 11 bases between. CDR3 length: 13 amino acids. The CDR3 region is CASRGAATYEQYF. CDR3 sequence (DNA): TGTGCCAGCAGGGGGGCAGCTACCTACGAGCAGTACTTC.

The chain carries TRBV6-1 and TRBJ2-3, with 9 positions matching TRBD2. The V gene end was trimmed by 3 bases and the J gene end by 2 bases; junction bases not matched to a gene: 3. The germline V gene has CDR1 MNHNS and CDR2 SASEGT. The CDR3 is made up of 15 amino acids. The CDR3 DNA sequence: TGTGCCAGCAGTGATAGCGGGGGAGTCACAGATACGCAGTATTTT. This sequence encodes CASSDSGGVTDTQYF.

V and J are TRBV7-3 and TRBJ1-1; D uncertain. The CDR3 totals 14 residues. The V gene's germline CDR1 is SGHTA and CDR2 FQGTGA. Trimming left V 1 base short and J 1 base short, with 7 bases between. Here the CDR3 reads CASSLMAANTEAFF. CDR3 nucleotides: TGTGCCAGCAGCTTAATGGCAGCGAACACTGAAGCTTTCTTT.

The CDR3 DNA sequence: TGTGCCAGCAGCTTATTGCGGGAGCGGACCGGGGAGCTGTTTTTT. This sequence encodes CASSLLRERTGELFF. The V and J genes are TRBV7-6 and TRBJ2-2; TRBD2 matches 7 bases. Germline lookup yields CDR1 SGHVS and CDR2 FNYEAQ. This CDR3 is built from 15 residues. V lost 2 bases to trimming and J lost 5 bases; unmatched junction nucleotides: 5.

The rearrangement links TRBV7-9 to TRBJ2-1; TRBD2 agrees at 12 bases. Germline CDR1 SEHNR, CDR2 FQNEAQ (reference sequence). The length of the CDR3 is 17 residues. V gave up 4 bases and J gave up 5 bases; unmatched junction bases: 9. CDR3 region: CASSSRLGLAGDNEQFF. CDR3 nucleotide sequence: TGTGCCAGCAGCTCCCGACTGGGACTAGCGGGCGACAATGAGCAGTTCTTC.

The chain's CDR3 is CASSETFSYEQYF. The DNA of the CDR3 is TGTGCCAGCAGTGAAACGTTCTCCTACGAGCAGTACTTC. J is TRBJ2-7 and V is TRBV6-1; D call uncertain. The CDR3 runs to 13 residues. From germline, CDR1 is MNHNS and CDR2 SASEGT. With 2 bases removed from V and 0 bases from J, the gap between germline ends came to 5 bases.

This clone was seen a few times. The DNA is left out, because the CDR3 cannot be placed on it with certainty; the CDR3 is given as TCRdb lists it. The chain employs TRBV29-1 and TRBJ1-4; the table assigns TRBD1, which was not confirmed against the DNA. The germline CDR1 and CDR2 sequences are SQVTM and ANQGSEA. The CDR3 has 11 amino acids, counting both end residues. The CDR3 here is CSVGQGAMWFF.

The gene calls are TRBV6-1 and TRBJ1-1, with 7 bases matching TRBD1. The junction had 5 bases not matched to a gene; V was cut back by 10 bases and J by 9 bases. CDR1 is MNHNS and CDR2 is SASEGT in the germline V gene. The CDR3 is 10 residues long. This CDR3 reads CATLTGQAFF. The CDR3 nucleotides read TGTGCCACCTTGACAGGGCAAGCTTTCTTT.

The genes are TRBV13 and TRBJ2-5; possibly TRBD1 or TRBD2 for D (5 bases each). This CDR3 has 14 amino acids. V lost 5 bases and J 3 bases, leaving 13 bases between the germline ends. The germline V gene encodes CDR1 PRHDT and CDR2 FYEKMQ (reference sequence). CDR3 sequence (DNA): TGTGCCAGCAGCCCGGGACGGAGGAAAGAGACCCAGTACTTC. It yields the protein CASSPGRRKETQYF. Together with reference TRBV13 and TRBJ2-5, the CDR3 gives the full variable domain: AAGVIQSPRHLIKEKRETATLKCYPIPRHDTVYWYQQGPGQDPQFLISFYEKMQSDKGSIPDRFSAQQFSDYHSELNMSSLELGDSALYFCASSPGRRKETQYFGPGTRLLVL.

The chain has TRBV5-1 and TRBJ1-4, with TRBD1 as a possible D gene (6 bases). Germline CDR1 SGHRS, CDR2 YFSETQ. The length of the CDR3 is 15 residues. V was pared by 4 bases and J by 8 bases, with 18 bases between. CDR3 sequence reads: CASSPGGGEGEKLFF. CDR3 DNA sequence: TGCGCCAGCAGCCCCGGAGGGGGGGAGGGAGAAAAACTGTTTTTT.

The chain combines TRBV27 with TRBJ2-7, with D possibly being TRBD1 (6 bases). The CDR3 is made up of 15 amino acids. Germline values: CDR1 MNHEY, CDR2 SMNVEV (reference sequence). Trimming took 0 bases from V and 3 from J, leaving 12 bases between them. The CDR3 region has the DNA TGTGCCAGCAGTTTATCGGCCAGGGGAGTCTACGAGCAGTACTTC. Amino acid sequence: CASSLSARGVYEQYF.

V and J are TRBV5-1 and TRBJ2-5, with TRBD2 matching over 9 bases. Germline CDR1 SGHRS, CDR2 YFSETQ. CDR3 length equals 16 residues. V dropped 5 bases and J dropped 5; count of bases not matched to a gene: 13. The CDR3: CASRPQGSGGRETQYF. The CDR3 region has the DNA TGCGCCAGCAGACCTCAGGGTAGCGGGGGTCGGGAGACCCAGTACTTC.

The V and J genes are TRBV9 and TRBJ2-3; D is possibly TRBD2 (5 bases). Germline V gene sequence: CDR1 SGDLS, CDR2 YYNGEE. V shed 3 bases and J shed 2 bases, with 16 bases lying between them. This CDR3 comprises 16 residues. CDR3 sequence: CASSASDGVFTDTQYF. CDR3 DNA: TGTGCCAGCAGCGCGTCCGACGGGGTCTTCACAGATACGCAGTATTTT.

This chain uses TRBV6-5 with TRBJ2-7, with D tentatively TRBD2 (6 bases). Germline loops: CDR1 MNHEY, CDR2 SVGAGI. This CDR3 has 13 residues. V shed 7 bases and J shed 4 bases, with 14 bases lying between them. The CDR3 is CASTRGIEYEQYF. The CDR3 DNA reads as TGTGCCAGCACCCGGGGGATCGAGTACGAGCAGTACTTC.

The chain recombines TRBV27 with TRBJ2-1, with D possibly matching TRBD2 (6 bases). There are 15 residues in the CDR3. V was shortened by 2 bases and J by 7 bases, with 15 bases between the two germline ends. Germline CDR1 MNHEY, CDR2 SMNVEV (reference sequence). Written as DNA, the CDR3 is TGTGCCAGCAGTTTAACGGCTCTAGCGCATAATGAGCAGTTCTTC. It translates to CASSLTALAHNEQFF.

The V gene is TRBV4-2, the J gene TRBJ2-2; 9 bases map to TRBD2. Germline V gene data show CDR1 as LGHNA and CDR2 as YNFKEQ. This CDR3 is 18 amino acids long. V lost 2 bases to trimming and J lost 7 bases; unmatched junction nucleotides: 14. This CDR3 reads CASSQNLGRAGGNGELFF. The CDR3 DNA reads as TGTGCCAGCAGCCAAAATTTAGGGCGAGCGGGGGGTAACGGGGAGCTGTTTTTT.

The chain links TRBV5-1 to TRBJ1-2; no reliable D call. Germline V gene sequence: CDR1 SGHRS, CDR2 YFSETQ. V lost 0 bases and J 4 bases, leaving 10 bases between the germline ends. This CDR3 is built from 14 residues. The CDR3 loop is CASSLESNSYGYTF. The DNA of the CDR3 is TGCGCCAGCAGCTTGGAGAGTAATTCCTATGGCTACACCTTC.

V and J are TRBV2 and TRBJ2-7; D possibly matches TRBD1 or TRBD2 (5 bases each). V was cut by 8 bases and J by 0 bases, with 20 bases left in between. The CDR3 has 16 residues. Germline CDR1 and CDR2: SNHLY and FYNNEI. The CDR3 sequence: CASSGAGTESSYEQYF. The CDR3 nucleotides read TGTGCCAGCTCCGGAGCCGGGACCGAAAGCTCCTACGAGCAGTACTTC. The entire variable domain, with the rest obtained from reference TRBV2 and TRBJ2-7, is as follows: EPEVTQTPSHQVTQMGQEVILRCVPISNHLYFYWYRQILGQKVEFLVSFYNNEISEKSEIFDDQFSVERPDGSNFTLKIRSTKLEDSAMYFCASSGAGTESSYEQYFGPGTRLTVT.

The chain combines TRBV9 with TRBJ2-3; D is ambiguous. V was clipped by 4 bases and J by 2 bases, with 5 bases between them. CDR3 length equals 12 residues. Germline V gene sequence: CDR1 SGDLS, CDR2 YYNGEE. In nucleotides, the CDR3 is TGTGCCAGCAGCTTCTACACAGATACGCAGTATTTT. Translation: CASSFYTDTQYF.

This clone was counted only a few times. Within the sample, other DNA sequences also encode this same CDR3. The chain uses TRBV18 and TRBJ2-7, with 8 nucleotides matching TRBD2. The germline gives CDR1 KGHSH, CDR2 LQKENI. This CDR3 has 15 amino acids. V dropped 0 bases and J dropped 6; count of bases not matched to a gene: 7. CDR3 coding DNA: TGTGCCAGCTCACCACCTAGCGGGAAGGGCCGCGAGCAGTACTTC. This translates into CASSPPSGKGREQYF.

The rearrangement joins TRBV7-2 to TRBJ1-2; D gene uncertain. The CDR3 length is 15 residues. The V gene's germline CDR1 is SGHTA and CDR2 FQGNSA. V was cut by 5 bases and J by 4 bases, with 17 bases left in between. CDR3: CASSPERLSAYGYTF. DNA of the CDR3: TGTGCCAGCAGCCCTGAAAGGTTAAGCGCCTATGGCTACACCTTC.

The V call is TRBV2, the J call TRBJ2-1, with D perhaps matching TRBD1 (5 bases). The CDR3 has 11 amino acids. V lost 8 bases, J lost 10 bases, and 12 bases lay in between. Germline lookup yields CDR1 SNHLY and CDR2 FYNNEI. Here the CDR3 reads CASVRVDEQFF. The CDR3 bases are TGTGCCAGCGTCAGGGTAGACGAGCAGTTCTTC.

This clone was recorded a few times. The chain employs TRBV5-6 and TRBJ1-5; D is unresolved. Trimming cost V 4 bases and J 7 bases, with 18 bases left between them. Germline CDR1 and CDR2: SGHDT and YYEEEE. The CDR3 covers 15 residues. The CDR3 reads CASSRGISRVQPQHF. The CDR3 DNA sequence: TGTGCCAGCAGCCGGGGAATATCCCGGGTACAGCCCCAGCATTTT.

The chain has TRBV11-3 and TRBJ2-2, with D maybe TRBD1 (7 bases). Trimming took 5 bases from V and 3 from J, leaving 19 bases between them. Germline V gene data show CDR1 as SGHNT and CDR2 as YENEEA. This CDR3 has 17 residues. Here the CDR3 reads CASSNGGGGAYTGELFF. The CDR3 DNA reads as TGTGCCAGCAGCAACGGCGGAGGGGGCGCTTACACCGGGGAGCTGTTTTTT.

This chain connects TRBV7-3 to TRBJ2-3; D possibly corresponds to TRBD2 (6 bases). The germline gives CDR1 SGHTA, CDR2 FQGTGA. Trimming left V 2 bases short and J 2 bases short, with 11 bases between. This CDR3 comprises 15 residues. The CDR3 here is CASSLVGGDTDTQYF. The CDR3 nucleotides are TGTGCCAGCAGCTTAGTCGGGGGTGACACAGATACGCAGTATTTT.

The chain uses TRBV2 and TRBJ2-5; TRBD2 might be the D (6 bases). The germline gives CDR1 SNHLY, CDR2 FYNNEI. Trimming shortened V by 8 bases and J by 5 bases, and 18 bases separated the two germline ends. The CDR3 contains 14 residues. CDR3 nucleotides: TGTGCCAGCCGATCGGAGGGGAATACGGAGACCCAGTACTTC. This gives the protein CASRSEGNTETQYF.